These 23 T cell receptor beta chains share one sample of origin, sequenced in a study of T cells after yellow fever vaccination. TCRdb reprocessed the 5' RACE reads via MiXCR and lists one record per CDR3 protein. The table has 500,000 to 650,000 distinct CDR3 sequences, 9% to 15% seen once; the top ten hold more than 13%. Sequencing was performed on PBMCs, taken on the day of the yellow fever booster vaccination. Receptor source: a young man who received the YFV17D yellow fever vaccine.

This clonotype was found many times. The rearrangement links TRBV5-1 to TRBJ2-3; TRBD2 matches 8 bases. With 0 bases clipped from V and 2 bases from J, the junction kept 5 bases outside the gene matches. Germline values: CDR1 SGHRS, CDR2 YFSETQ. The CDR3 extends over 16 amino acids. DNA of the CDR3: TGCGCCAGCAGCTTGGGGCTTAGCGGGGACACAGATACGCAGTATTTT. It yields the protein CASSLGLSGDTDTQYF. The whole variable domain, filled in from reference TRBV5-1 and TRBJ2-3, reads KAGVTQTPRYLIKTRGQQVTLSCSPISGHRSVSWYQQTPGQGLQFLFEYFSETQRNKGNFPGRFSGRQFSNSRSEMNVSTLELGDSALYLCASSLGLSGDTDTQYFGPGTRLTVL.

This clonotype was detected only a few times. The rearrangement uses TRBV29-1 and TRBJ1-2, with D possibly being TRBD1 (5 bases). Looked up from germline, CDR1 is SQVTM and CDR2 is ANQGSEA. The germline V and J ends were trimmed by 7 bases and 6 bases, with 12 bases remaining between them. The CDR3 is made up of 11 amino acids. The CDR3 spells CSGVGRNGYTF. The CDR3 DNA sequence: TGCAGCGGCGTGGGACGGAATGGCTACACCTTC.

This chain links TRBV7-2 with TRBJ2-3, with D tentatively TRBD1 or TRBD2 (6 bases each). CDR1 is SGHTA, CDR2 FQGNSA, per germline. This CDR3 has 14 residues. The V and J ends lost 1 base and 7 bases respectively, with 12 bases between them. The CDR3 protein is CASSLGLGGNTQYF. As DNA, the CDR3 is TGTGCCAGCAGCTTAGGATTGGGGGGCAATACGCAGTATTTT.

This clonotype was counted between two and nine times. This rearrangement joins TRBV10-2 to TRBJ2-5; no clear D. The V end was cut by 2 bases, the J end by 7 bases, with 23 bases between. This CDR3 spans 17 amino acids. In germline, CDR1 is WSHSY, CDR2 SAAADI. The CDR3 nucleotides read TGCGCCAGCAGTGAGCGGCCCGCTTCACGGGTTGGCGGGACCCAGTACTTC. Amino acid sequence: CASSERPASRVGGTQYF.

This clonotype was counted a few times. The chain uses TRBV20-1 and TRBJ2-5, with 10 positions matching TRBD2. The length of the CDR3 is 15 residues. From germline, CDR1 is DFQATT and CDR2 SNEGSKA (reference sequence). V lost 5 bases, J lost 3 bases, and 9 bases stayed unmatched. The CDR3 reads CSASRTSGVKETQYF. The CDR3 nucleotides read TGCAGTGCTTCCCGAACTAGCGGGGTAAAAGAGACCCAGTACTTC.

The sample holds a few counts of this clonotype. CDR3 sequence reads: CAISEWAVAGAYEQYF. The CDR3 DNA reads TGTGCCATCAGTGAGTGGGCGGTAGCGGGCGCCTACGAGCAGTACTTC. This chain uses TRBV10-3 with TRBJ2-7, with 7 bases matching TRBD2. The germline CDR1 and CDR2 sequences are ENHRY and SYGVKD. With V trimmed by 1 base and J by 2 bases, 8 bases remained unmatched. The CDR3 is 16 amino acids.

This clonotype has a handful of counts. J is TRBJ2-2 and V is TRBV5-1, with 9 bases identical to TRBD1. Germline V gene lookup returns CDR1 SGHRS and CDR2 YFSETQ. The CDR3 has 16 amino acids. V dropped 4 bases and J dropped 1; count of bases not matched to a gene: 5. DNA of the CDR3: TGCGCCAGCAGCCTCACGGGACAGGGGAACACCGGGGAGCTGTTTTTT. This encodes CASSLTGQGNTGELFF.

This sequence joins TRBV7-2 and TRBJ2-1; D ambiguous. Trimming removed 2 bases at V and 6 bases at J, with 14 bases between. The CDR3 spans 15 residues. Germline V gene sequence: CDR1 SGHTA, CDR2 FQGNSA. The chain's CDR3 is CASSLIPDGPNEQFF. DNA for the CDR3: TGTGCCAGCAGCTTAATCCCGGACGGCCCCAATGAGCAGTTCTTC.

This clonotype came up a few times. J is TRBJ1-1 and V is TRBV5-1, with D unclear. V was cut by 0 bases and J by 1 base, with 7 bases left in between. CDR3 length: 14 amino acids. CDR1 SGHRS and CDR2 YFSETQ come from the germline V gene. CDR3 loop: CASSLDSSNTEAFF. The CDR3 region has the DNA TGCGCCAGCAGCTTGGACTCCTCGAACACTGAAGCTTTCTTT.

This clonotype was counted ten times or more. This chain uses TRBV2 with TRBJ2-5; D is perhaps TRBD1 (6 bases). CDR3 length: 14 amino acids. From germline, CDR1 is SNHLY and CDR2 FYNNEI. Between the trimmed V and J ends, which lost 3 bases and 5 bases, there was a span of 13 bases. CDR3 bases: TGTGCCAGCAGTGACAACAGGGATTCTGAGACCCAGTACTTC. Protein product: CASSDNRDSETQYF.

The chain joins TRBV5-4 to TRBJ2-7, with D possibly TRBD2 on 5 matching bases. V was cut by 0 bases and J by 7 bases, with 14 bases left in between. The CDR3 loop spans 14 amino acids. Germline-derived CDR1 and CDR2 are SGHNT and YYREEE (reference sequence). Here the CDR3 DNA reads TGTGCCAGCAGCTTGGGGGAACCTTCGGGGGAGCAGTACTTC. Translating it yields CASSLGEPSGEQYF.

This clonotype has more than one count but fewer than ten. V is TRBV9 and J is TRBJ2-3, with 9 bases that match TRBD2. Germline assignment: CDR1 SGDLS and CDR2 YYNGEE. Trimming at V came to 7 bases and at J to 7 bases, leaving 10 bases not matched to a gene. This CDR3 is built from 14 residues. CDR3 coding DNA: TGTGCCAGCGGCGCGGGCGGGAGGGCCAATACGCAGTATTTT. Protein sequence: CASGAGGRANTQYF.

This clonotype was recorded many times. The chain recombines TRBV6-5 with TRBJ1-2; a weak D match, TRBD1 (5 bases). In germline, CDR1 is MNHEY, CDR2 SVGAGI. The CDR3 covers 14 residues. Trimming removed 2 bases from V and 3 bases from J, with 10 bases in between. The CDR3 protein is CASSYARADYGYTF. CDR3 in DNA: TGTGCCAGCAGTTACGCCAGGGCTGACTATGGCTACACCTTC.

This clonotype was detected a few times. V is TRBV18 and J is TRBJ2-4; tentatively, D is TRBD2 (6 bases). This CDR3 spans 15 amino acids. V lost 0 bases, J lost 3 bases, and 9 bases lay in between. Germline CDR1 and CDR2: KGHSH and LQKENI. CDR3 loop: CASSPPAGIKNIQYF. The CDR3 DNA reads as TGTGCCAGCTCACCACCGGCGGGGATCAAAAACATTCAGTACTTC.

This clonotype was counted a few times. In DNA, the CDR3 is TGTGCCAGCATGAGGGGACAGAACAATGAGCAGTTCTTC. Its translation: CASMRGQNNEQFF. This chain joins TRBV2 and TRBJ2-1; 7 nucleotides agree with TRBD1. The CDR3 loop spans 13 amino acids. In germline, CDR1 is SNHLY, CDR2 FYNNEI. The V gene end was trimmed by 7 bases and the J gene end by 5 bases; junction bases not matched to a gene: 5.

This clonotype was seen more than once but under ten times. The chain carries TRBV20-1 and TRBJ1-5; 7 bases agree with TRBD1. Germline trimming cut 3 bases from V and 3 bases from J; bases unmatched to any gene: 8. The CDR3 is 15 residues long. Germline V gene sequence: CDR1 DFQATT, CDR2 SNEGSKA (reference sequence). The CDR3 region has the DNA TGCAGTGCTAGCAGTGAGGGGGCTTACAATCAGCCCCAGCATTTT. It encodes CSASSEGAYNQPQHF.

V gene TRBV20-1 combines with J gene TRBJ2-5; D possibly corresponds to TRBD2 (6 bases). The V and J ends lost 7 bases and 1 base respectively, with 16 bases between them. Germline loops: CDR1 DFQATT, CDR2 SNEGSKA (reference sequence). The CDR3 is 14 amino acids. CDR3 residues: CSGGGAPIQETQYF. DNA for the CDR3: TGCAGTGGAGGAGGGGCACCGATCCAAGAGACCCAGTACTTC.

This clonotype showed up just a few times. V usage is TRBV5-6 and J usage is TRBJ2-2, with no clear D. This CDR3 is built from 15 residues. Germline lookup yields CDR1 SGHDT and CDR2 YYEEEE. The V gene lost 0 bases and the J gene lost 5 bases, with 11 bases spanning the gap. The CDR3 reads CASSLVAKRTGELFF. The CDR3 DNA reads as TGTGCCAGCAGCTTGGTGGCTAAGAGAACCGGGGAGCTGTTTTTT.

The V call is TRBV10-3, the J call TRBJ2-1; 8 nucleotides align to TRBD2. Germline CDR1 and CDR2: ENHRY and SYGVKD. V trimming: 6 bases; J trimming: 10 bases; junction bases outside the gene matches: 8. CDR3 length equals 13 residues. CDR3 region: CAISVAGTGEQFF. The CDR3 DNA reads TGTGCCATCAGCGTAGCGGGGACCGGGGAGCAGTTCTTC.

This clonotype was picked up many times. A much larger clone differs by one base, so this may be a read error. This sequence joins TRBV20-1 and TRBJ2-1, with TRBD2 identical over 9 bases. The V gene's germline CDR1 is DFQATT and CDR2 SNEGSKA (reference sequence). This CDR3 is 16 amino acids long. The CDR3 protein is CCARKNAGGPINEQFF. For the CDR3, the DNA is TGCTGTGCTAGAAAGAATGCGGGAGGGCCGATCAATGAGCAGTTCTTC.

This clonotype was detected a few times. CDR3 protein: CASSGPTDSNEKLFF. The CDR3 DNA is TGTGCCAGCAGCGGCCCGACAGATTCTAATGAAAAACTGTTTTTT. The chain recombines TRBV9 with TRBJ1-4; possibly TRBD1 for D (5 bases). Per the germline V gene, CDR1 is SGDLS and CDR2 is YYNGEE. The CDR3 length is 15 residues. The ends were cut back, 3 bases at V and 3 bases at J, with 12 bases in the middle. Filled out from reference TRBV9 and TRBJ1-4, the complete variable domain reads DSGVTQTPKHLITATGQRVTLRCSPRSGDLSVYWYQQSLDQGLQFLIQYYNGEERAKGNILERFSAQQFPDLHSELNLSSLELGDSALYFCASSGPTDSNEKLFFGSGTQLSVL.

This clonotype was detected only a few times. The genes are TRBV7-9 and TRBJ1-4; perhaps TRBD1 as D (6 bases). There are 16 residues in the CDR3. V was trimmed by 5 bases and J by 0 bases, leaving 13 bases between them. In germline, CDR1 is SEHNR, CDR2 FQNEAQ (reference sequence). This chain's CDR3 is CASSRGAPATNEKLFF. The CDR3 DNA sequence: TGTGCCAGCAGCCGGGGGGCCCCGGCAACTAATGAAAAACTGTTTTTT.

This clonotype was seen more than once but under ten times. The chain couples TRBV6-5 to TRBJ2-3; D unresolved. Per germline, CDR1 MNHEY and CDR2 SVGAGI. V lost 8 bases and J 0 bases, leaving 12 bases between the germline ends. This CDR3 comprises 14 residues. The CDR3, as DNA: TGTGCCAGCGGTTTTGGGCAGAGCACAGATACGCAGTATTTT. Amino acids: CASGFGQSTDTQYF.